This T cell receptor (beta chain) was obtained from a study of T-cell reconstitution after alpha-beta-depleted transplantation in children. Study-wide results and caveats: Reported findings indicate that, about two months after transplant, alpha-beta T cells came from several hundred expanded clones, which were derived from non-depleted graft cells. In some patients, recipient T cells and intrathymic progenitors surviving conditioning explained high day-60 diversity. T-cell counts and diversity were attributed mostly to newly produced T cells one year after transplant.

Unique molecular identifiers were incorporated when the TCRbeta library was constructed. TCRdb reprocessed the PCR reads with MiXCR, giving one entry per CDR3 protein. The data hold a few hundred thousand distinct CDR3 sequences, with 13% observed a single time. This clonotype was counted ten times or more. As yet, its antigen is unknown. The ends were cut back, 5 bases at V and 6 bases at J, with 14 bases in the middle. The germline gives CDR1 DFQATT, CDR2 SNEGSKA (reference sequence). This CDR3 is built from 13 residues. This chain uses TRBV20-1 with TRBJ2-1, with D tentatively TRBD1 (5 bases). This TCR was sampled from a male patient between 5 and 17 years old who had a stem cell transplant for acute myeloid leukemia, so the T cells may come from the graft donor. Sample: PBMCs, mostly from graft donor cells, taken 360 days after TCRalphabeta/CD19-depleted stem cell transplant. The CDR3 here is CSASTVPSNEQFF. The CDR3 DNA reads TGCAGTGCTTCGACAGTCCCCTCCAATGAGCAGTTCTTC.